The T cell receptor beta chain described here comes from a study of siplizumab effects on memory and regulatory T cells. The germline CDR1 and CDR2 sequences are SEHNR and FQNEAQ (reference sequence). The germline V and J ends were trimmed by 3 bases and 8 bases, with 19 bases remaining between them. CDR3 size: 15 residues. Libraries were prepared by immunoSEQ multiplex PCR; TCRdb keeps only in-frame clonotypes and omits some of them. This sample has tens of thousands of clones, with roughly 96% found just once. Study results and caveats: The majority of clones, roughly 80-96% of proliferating CD4+ or CD8+ clones, lacked an assignable naive or memory phenotype. Reactions containing siplizumab showed mappable alloreactive CD4+ clones averaging about 66% Treg-derived, versus about 27% in controls.

This clone was recorded once. Its antigen is unknown. The clonotype originates from a human donor in good health. Specimen: naive CD8+ T cells sorted from blood. The chain uses TRBV7-9 and TRBJ1-1; D ambiguous. CDR3 residues: CASSLPPEVIFEAFF. The CDR3 nucleotides read TGTGCCAGCAGCTTGCCCCCGGAGGTGATCTTCGAAGCTTTCTTT.